This TCR beta chain was observed in a study of cytomegalovirus exposure and HLA in healthy donors. Notes on the study in general: According to a later analysis, most TCR beta chains associated with CMV appeared HLA-restricted. Later on, an analysis found that several of the most significant clusters appeared to be linked to common viral pathogens, which included parvovirus B19.

A word on this clone: The antigen is unknown.

Germline CDR1 and CDR2: LNHDA and SQIVND (reference sequence). Trimming stripped 6 bases from V and 7 bases from J, with 15 bases between. The CDR3 runs 13 residues. Vbeta (60) and Jbeta (13) primers were used in the PCR. Produced via immunoSEQ multiplex PCR; TCRdb's table is partial and in-frame only. The sample has 100,000 to 150,000 clones, and its top ten clones hold 1.5% to 1.8%. The clonotype originates from a woman aged 40 to 50 in good health and CMV-seronegative. V is TRBV19 and J is TRBJ1-2, with a weak D call TRBD1 (5 bases). Sequenced: PBMCs. The CDR3 reads CASRSQRGGGYTF. As DNA, the CDR3 is TGTGCCAGTAGATCACAAAGGGGCGGTGGCTACACCTTC.